The text below deals with one TCR beta chain. This entry is derived from a study of blood T cell repertoires in COVID-19. Background on the study: Sample material is recorded as cDNA or gDNA derived from T cells, B-cell-depleted T cells, or PBMCs.

TCRdb's table, derived via immunoSEQ multiplex PCR, lists solely in-frame clones and lacks some. This sample has roughly 250,000 clones; around 89% occur once, and the top ten carry under 9.5%. V was shortened by 1 base and J by 1 base, with 10 bases between the two germline ends. CDR1 SEHNR and CDR2 FQNEAQ come from the germline V gene (reference sequence). This CDR3 comprises 15 residues. The TCR sequence derives from a man aged 40-49 years who had recovered from COVID-19. Sequencing was done on a sample of PBMCs or T cells enriched from blood (not recorded which). The chain recombines TRBV7-9 with TRBJ2-5; D is perhaps TRBD2 (6 bases). Here the CDR3 DNA reads TGTGCCAGCAGCTTAGGCGGGGCAGTCCAAGAGACCCAGTACTTC. This gives the protein CASSLGGAVQETQYF.